Listed here are 4 T cell receptor beta chains from one sample, sequenced in a study of blood T cells in healthy people across ages. The authors ran a second PCR of roughly 6 to 11 cycles using a sample-barcoded 5' primer and a J-beta primer mix. TCRdb used MiXCR to reprocess the 5' RACE reads, holding one entry per CDR3 protein. Seen here are approximately 1,000,000 distinct CDR3 sequences, 30% to 40% observed once, and the top ten hold around 13%. Sequencing was done on a sample of blood. The receptors were gathered from a man between 18 and 35 years old in good health.

A few counts support this clonotype. With a much larger clone just one base away, this may be a read error. The chain carries TRBV20-1 and TRBJ1-1; D remains unclear. Germline CDR1 DFQATT, CDR2 SNEGSKA (reference sequence). This CDR3 spans 11 amino acids. Trimming removed 4 bases from V and 3 bases from J, with 6 bases in between. CDR3 amino acids: CSATEDTEAFF. DNA of the CDR3: TGCAGTGCTACCGAGGACACTGAAGCTTTCTTT.

The rearrangement joins TRBV10-3 to TRBJ1-5, with TRBD1 matching 7 bases. The V gene end was trimmed by 4 bases and the J gene end by 0 bases; junction bases not matched to a gene: 6. From germline, CDR1 is ENHRY and CDR2 SYGVKD. The CDR3 length is 16 residues. This CDR3 reads CAISGAGGDSNQPQHF. The CDR3 DNA is TGTGCCATCAGTGGCGCAGGGGGGGATAGCAATCAGCCCCAGCATTTT.

This clonotype was picked up a small number of times. The genes are TRBV28 and TRBJ2-6, with TRBD1 identical over 10 bases. CDR3 length equals 18 residues. V gave up 6 bases and J gave up 0 bases; unmatched junction bases: 8. Germline V gene sequence: CDR1 MDHEN, CDR2 SYDVKM. The CDR3 sequence: CASSRDRGLLSGANVLTF. CDR3 coding DNA: TGTGCCAGCAGCCGGGACAGGGGCCTTCTCTCTGGGGCCAACGTCCTGACTTTC.

This chain links TRBV20-1 with TRBJ1-6, with D unclear. Germline CDR1 and CDR2: DFQATT and SNEGSKA (reference sequence). The CDR3 consists of 13 residues. The V and J ends lost 5 bases and 7 bases respectively, with 12 bases between them. In DNA, the CDR3 is TGCAGTGCTCTGGGCGGCATCAATTCACCCCTCCACTTT. Translation gives CSALGGINSPLHF.